A selection of T cell receptor beta chains follows, all from one sample in a study of T cell responses to AZD1222 COVID-19 vaccine. The repertoire was sequenced with immunoSEQ multiplex PCR; TCRdb's copy has only in-frame clones and lacks some. The sample includes roughly 150,000 clones, 91% seen only once; the top ten take roughly 1.3%. The material sequenced was peripheral blood, taken 28 days after the second AZD1222 dose. The receptors here all came from an adult who received the AZD1222 COVID-19 vaccine. CDR3s include the opening cysteine and the closing phenylalanine or tryptophan. D genes are given only for firm matches. The size of a clone is reported for some rows only, either as once, few or many, or as a class for expanded clones.

J gene,D gene,V gene,clone size,CDR3 DNA,CDR3 protein
TRBJ1-3,-,TRBV18,-,TGTGCCAGCTCACCCACCTGGGCCGGGGGTGGAAACACCATATATTTT,CASSPTWAGGGNTIYF
TRBJ2-2,-,TRBV6-5,-,TGTGCCAGCTCCAAGGGGCTTGGCGGGGAGCTGTTTTTT,CASSKGLGGELFF
TRBJ2-7,-,TRBV19,-,TGTGCCAGTAGTAAGGGGATCAAGGTTTACGAGCAGTACTTC,CASSKGIKVYEQYF
TRBJ2-5,-,TRBV11-3,-,TGTGCCAGCAGCTTAGGGGGCGTCCAAGAGACCCAGTACTTC,CASSLGGVQETQYF
TRBJ2-7,TRBD1,TRBV2,-,TGTGCCAGCAGCGAACAGGGGGCGGGCTACGAGCAGTACTTC,CASSEQGAGYEQYF
TRBJ1-4,-,TRBV5-1,-,TGCGCCAGCAGTTTAGAAGGGCGCGGAGAAAAACTGTTTTTT,CASSLEGRGEKLFF
TRBJ1-1,-,TRBV5-1,-,TGCGCCAGCAGCATGATATCAGGGACCACGGGGACTGAAGCTTTCTTT,CASSMISGTTGTEAFF
TRBJ2-7,-,TRBV12-3/TRBV12-4,-,TGTGCCAGCAGTTCCGATGCCTACGAGCAGTACTTC,CASSSDAYEQYF
TRBJ1-2,-,TRBV6-5,once,TGTGCCAGCGCGGATCTAGGCTACACCTTC,CASADLGYTF
TRBJ2-2,-,TRBV27,-,TGTGCCAGCAGTTCACCCCGGGACACAGCTCCTGGGACCGGGGAGCTGTTTTTT,CASSSPRDTAPGTGELFF
TRBJ2-5,-,TRBV6-5,-,TGTGCCAGCAGCGGAACAGGGAGCGCGACCCAGTACTTC,CASSGTGSATQYF
TRBJ2-3,-,TRBV29-1,once,TGCAGCGTTGATACATCCCCACAGGGGCAGTATTTT,CSVDTSPQGQYF
TRBJ1-6,TRBD1,TRBV27,-,TGTGCCAGCAGTCCGCCGGGACAGACCATTTCACCCCTCCACTTT,CASSPPGQTISPLHF
TRBJ2-3,-,TRBV7-9,-,TGTGCCAGCAGCTTCAAGGAGACCACGCAGTATTTT,CASSFKETTQYF
TRBJ1-2,TRBD1,TRBV4-2,-,TGTGCCAGCAGCCAACGGGGGGGACAGAGCTATGGCTACACCTTC,CASSQRGGQSYGYTF
TRBJ2-1,-,TRBV6-5,-,TGTGCCAGCAGTTACTGGGGTGGGACTCGCAGCAATGAGCAGTTCTTC,CASSYWGGTRSNEQFF
TRBJ2-1,TRBD1,TRBV19,-,TGTGCCAGTAGAGACAGGGGGAATGAGCAGTTCTTC,CASRDRGNEQFF
TRBJ2-2,TRBD2,TRBV15,-,TGTGCCACCAGCAGGGGCCGGGACTATCAGAAGGACGGGGAGCTGTTTTTT,CATSRGRDYQKDGELFF
TRBJ1-2,-,TRBV7-2,-,TGTGCCAGCAGCTACCGACAGGACTATGGCTACACCTTC,CASSYRQDYGYTF
TRBJ1-4,-,TRBV2,-,TGTGCCAGCAGTCCCGCGCGGGCCAGATCTAATGAAAAACTGTTTTTT,CASSPARARSNEKLFF
TRBJ2-1,TRBD2,TRBV7-3,-,TGTGCCAGCAGCTCATTAGCGGGTGTCTACAATGAGCAGTTCTTC,CASSSLAGVYNEQFF
TRBJ2-7,TRBD2,TRBV29-1,-,TGCAGCGTTGTTGCGGGAGATTCCACCGAGCAGTACTTC,CSVVAGDSTEQYF
TRBJ1-1,-,TRBV6-1,-,TGTGCCAGCAGTGAACAGGGAGGGACTGAAGCTTTCTTT,CASSEQGGTEAFF
TRBJ2-5,TRBD1,TRBV6-6,-,TGTGCCAGCAGTTGGGACAGGGGGAGGGAGACCCAGTACTTC,CASSWDRGRETQYF
TRBJ1-4,-,TRBV23-1,-,TGCGCCAGCAGTCCCCCGGTAGAGGTCCTAAAACTGTTTTTT,CASSPPVEVLKLFF
TRBJ2-4,-,TRBV2,-,TGTGCCAGCAGTGACTCCGCGTGGGCCAAAAACATTCAGTACTTC,CASSDSAWAKNIQYF
TRBJ1-4,TRBD1,TRBV3-1/TRBV3-2,-,TGTGCCAGCAGCCCCCGGGACAGCTATAATGAAAAACTGTTTTTT,CASSPRDSYNEKLFF
TRBJ1-2,-,TRBV7-2,-,TGTGCCAGCAGCTCGGGACCGCACTATGGCTACACCTTC,CASSSGPHYGYTF
TRBJ1-2,-,TRBV5-1,-,TGCGCCAGCAGCCCGGGACATTTGAACTATGGCTACACCTTC,CASSPGHLNYGYTF
TRBJ1-1,TRBD1,TRBV10-1,-,TGCGCCAGCAGGACATTCAGGATGGGACAGGGGATCAGAAACACTGAAGCTTTCTTT,CASRTFRMGQGIRNTEAFF
TRBJ1-3,-,TRBV5-1,-,TGCGCCAGCAGCTCGGTTCCTACTGGCACCCGCTCTGGAAACACCATATATTTT,CASSSVPTGTRSGNTIYF
TRBJ1-4,-,TRBV7-9,-,TGTGCCAGCAGCTTGGTCACCGGGACACCTAATGAAAAACTGTTTTTT,CASSLVTGTPNEKLFF
TRBJ1-3,-,TRBV6-1,-,TGTGCCAGCAGTGACGGACGGTTCTCTGGAAACACCATATATTTT,CASSDGRFSGNTIYF
TRBJ2-7,TRBD2,TRBV2,-,TGTGCCAGCCTGCCCGGGGGGAGAGAGCAGTACTTC,CASLPGGREQYF
TRBJ2-5,-,TRBV2,few,TGTGCCAGCATATCCCCGAACGATGGACGGTTACAAGAGACCCAGTACTTC,CASISPNDGRLQETQYF